The T cell receptor beta chain under discussion was sequenced for a study of T cell repertoires in ileal Crohn's disease. Whole-study results and caveats: Active smokers at surgery had more clonal expansions than non-smokers. Mucosal expansions were suggested to be mainly CD8 T cells.

Sequencing was performed with immunoSEQ multiplex PCR; in TCRdb, only in-frame clones are kept and a portion is missing. Found here are about 8,200 clones, about 95% of them singletons; the top ten hold roughly 0.2%. Adults with ileal or ileocolonic Crohn's disease and an indication for resection were eligible. Regarding this clone: What it binds is not known.

The V end lost 7 bases, the J end lost 1 base, and 10 bases lay between the germline ends. Germline CDR1 is SQVTM and CDR2 is ANQGSEA. The CDR3 contains 12 residues. The source material was ileal tissue. The TCR originated in an adult with Crohn's disease. The rearrangement links TRBV29-1 to TRBJ1-1, with D unresolved. The CDR3 region is CSAGGGNTEAFF. The DNA of the CDR3 is TGCAGCGCTGGTGGCGGGAACACTGAAGCTTTCTTT.